A selection of T cell receptor beta chains follows, all from one sample in a study of blood T cell repertoires in COVID-19. Using immunoSEQ multiplex PCR, the repertoire was profiled, and TCRdb retains in-frame clones only, with some absent. The table shows 150,000 to 200,000 clones, with around 87% occurring only once. The specimen sequenced was peripheral blood. Receptors originate from a man aged 18 to 30 with acute or convalescent COVID-19. CDR3s include the opening cysteine and the closing phenylalanine or tryptophan. Each record gives: V gene, J gene, clone size, D gene, CDR3 protein, CDR3 DNA. The D gene is left open where the match is weak. Some rows have no size entry. The others give once, few or many, or a class for an expanded clone.

v_gene: TRBV5-5; j_gene: TRBJ2-3; abundance: few; d_gene: TRBD1; CDR3aa: CASSPWTGGEDTQYF; CDR3nt: TGTGCCAGCAGCCCCTGGACAGGGGGCGAGGATACGCAGTATTTT
v_gene: TRBV9; j_gene: TRBJ2-5; abundance: -; d_gene: -; CDR3aa: CASSADSETQYF; CDR3nt: TGTGCCAGCAGCGCCGACAGCGAGACCCAGTACTTC
v_gene: TRBV10-3; j_gene: TRBJ2-1; abundance: -; d_gene: -; CDR3aa: CAISATKYNEQFF; CDR3nt: TGTGCCATCAGCGCCACAAAATACAATGAGCAGTTCTTC
v_gene: TRBV6-5; j_gene: TRBJ2-1; abundance: -; d_gene: TRBD1; CDR3aa: CASGLRTGPYNEQFF; CDR3nt: TGTGCCAGCGGCTTGAGGACAGGCCCCTACAATGAGCAGTTCTTC
v_gene: TRBV7-2; j_gene: TRBJ1-1; abundance: -; d_gene: -; CDR3aa: CASSVTVNSNTEAFF; CDR3nt: TGTGCCAGCAGCGTAACAGTGAACTCGAACACTGAAGCTTTCTTT
v_gene: TRBV7-9; j_gene: TRBJ1-5; abundance: -; d_gene: TRBD1; CDR3aa: CASSAGGESNQPQHF; CDR3nt: TGTGCCAGCAGCGCAGGGGGAGAAAGCAATCAGCCCCAGCATTTT
v_gene: TRBV3-1/TRBV3-2; j_gene: TRBJ1-2; abundance: few; d_gene: -; CDR3aa: CASSRSEYGYTF; CDR3nt: TGTGCCAGCAGCCGAAGCGAGTATGGCTACACCTTC
v_gene: TRBV27; j_gene: TRBJ2-5; abundance: once; d_gene: TRBD1; CDR3aa: CASSPLGTGEETQYF; CDR3nt: TGTGCCAGCAGTCCCCTTGGGACAGGGGAAGAGACCCAGTACTTC
v_gene: TRBV7-2; j_gene: TRBJ2-7; abundance: -; d_gene: TRBD1; CDR3aa: CASSRDRGPHREQYF; CDR3nt: TGTGCCAGCAGCAGGGACAGGGGGCCCCATCGCGAGCAGTACTTC
v_gene: TRBV11-3; j_gene: TRBJ2-2; abundance: few; d_gene: -; CDR3aa: CASSQNGAVGGELFF; CDR3nt: TGTGCCAGCAGCCAAAACGGAGCGGTGGGCGGGGAGCTGTTTTTT
v_gene: TRBV24-1; j_gene: TRBJ1-1; abundance: once; d_gene: TRBD1; CDR3aa: CATSPSGTGITEAFF; CDR3nt: TGTGCCACCAGTCCCTCGGGGACAGGGATTACTGAAGCTTTCTTT
v_gene: TRBV29-1; j_gene: TRBJ2-5; abundance: -; d_gene: -; CDR3aa: CSALQGGVQETQYF; CDR3nt: TGCAGCGCTCTCCAGGGGGGAGTACAAGAGACCCAGTACTTC
v_gene: TRBV5-1; j_gene: TRBJ2-2; abundance: few; d_gene: TRBD1; CDR3aa: CASLPGQGVTGELFF; CDR3nt: TGCGCCAGCTTACCGGGACAGGGCGTGACCGGGGAGCTGTTTTTT
v_gene: TRBV7-3; j_gene: TRBJ1-1; abundance: -; d_gene: TRBD1; CDR3aa: CASSADRGTEAFF; CDR3nt: TGTGCCAGCAGCGCGGACAGGGGTACTGAAGCTTTCTTT
v_gene: TRBV11-2; j_gene: TRBJ1-6; abundance: -; d_gene: TRBD1; CDR3aa: CASSLVGGFDSPLHF; CDR3nt: TGTGCCAGCAGCTTAGTAGGGGGCTTTGATTCACCCCTCCACTTT
v_gene: TRBV7-3; j_gene: TRBJ1-1; abundance: -; d_gene: -; CDR3aa: CASSNVAGANTEAFF; CDR3nt: TGTGCCAGCAGCAACGTAGCGGGAGCGAACACTGAAGCTTTCTTT
v_gene: TRBV30; j_gene: TRBJ1-6; abundance: -; d_gene: -; CDR3aa: CAWSETGNSPLHF; CDR3nt: TGTGCCTGGAGTGAAACAGGGAATTCACCCCTCCACTTT
v_gene: TRBV30; j_gene: TRBJ1-3; abundance: -; d_gene: -; CDR3aa: CAWSVSWVETGNTIYF; CDR3nt: TGTGCCTGGAGTGTCTCATGGGTGGAGACTGGAAACACCATATATTTT
v_gene: TRBV4-2; j_gene: TRBJ2-5; abundance: -; d_gene: -; CDR3aa: CASSQRGGAQETQYF; CDR3nt: TGTGCCAGCAGCCAAAGAGGGGGTGCTCAGGAGACCCAGTACTTC
v_gene: TRBV19; j_gene: TRBJ1-4; abundance: -; d_gene: -; CDR3aa: CASSMAATNEKLFF; CDR3nt: TGTGCCAGTAGTATGGCAGCAACTAATGAAAAACTGTTTTTT
v_gene: TRBV7-9; j_gene: TRBJ1-1; abundance: -; d_gene: -; CDR3aa: CASSRVGGTEAFF; CDR3nt: TGTGCCAGCAGCCGAGTGGGGGGCACTGAAGCTTTCTTT
v_gene: TRBV11-2; j_gene: TRBJ1-2; abundance: -; d_gene: -; CDR3aa: CASGKSSYPLSSAYGYTF; CDR3nt: TGTGCCAGCGGTAAGAGTAGCTACCCTCTCAGTTCCGCCTATGGCTACACCTTC
v_gene: TRBV19; j_gene: TRBJ2-6; abundance: once; d_gene: TRBD1; CDR3aa: CASDSGGFGSGANVLTF; CDR3nt: TGTGCCAGTGACTCAGGGGGCTTCGGCTCTGGGGCCAACGTCCTGACTTTC
v_gene: TRBV18; j_gene: TRBJ2-1; abundance: -; d_gene: TRBD2; CDR3aa: CASSTRTSGGVLNEQFF; CDR3nt: TGTGCCAGCTCAACTAGGACTAGCGGGGGGGTACTCAATGAGCAGTTCTTC
v_gene: TRBV10-1; j_gene: TRBJ2-1; abundance: -; d_gene: TRBD1; CDR3aa: CASSEGTDNEQFF; CDR3nt: TGCGCCAGCAGTGAGGGGACAGACAATGAGCAGTTCTTC
v_gene: TRBV5-5; j_gene: TRBJ2-2; abundance: few; d_gene: TRBD2; CDR3aa: CASSLFGLAGTVNTGELFF; CDR3nt: TGTGCCAGCAGCTTGTTCGGACTAGCGGGGACAGTGAACACCGGGGAGCTGTTTTTT
v_gene: TRBV6-5; j_gene: TRBJ1-2; abundance: -; d_gene: -; CDR3aa: CASNTNRAGYTF; CDR3nt: TGTGCCAGCAATACAAACAGGGCTGGCTACACCTTC
v_gene: TRBV19; j_gene: TRBJ1-6; abundance: -; d_gene: -; CDR3aa: CASKGGARGSPLHF; CDR3nt: TGTGCCAGTAAAGGGGGGGCGCGGGGTTCACCCCTCCACTTT
v_gene: TRBV5-5; j_gene: TRBJ2-3; abundance: -; d_gene: TRBD1; CDR3aa: CASSLQTGEDTQYF; CDR3nt: TGTGCCAGCAGCTTGCAAACAGGGGAAGATACGCAGTATTTT
v_gene: TRBV5-4; j_gene: TRBJ1-1; abundance: -; d_gene: -; CDR3aa: CASSFPQGTNTEAFF; CDR3nt: TGTGCCAGCAGCTTCCCACAGGGAACGAACACTGAAGCTTTCTTT
v_gene: TRBV7-2; j_gene: TRBJ1-5; abundance: -; d_gene: TRBD1; CDR3aa: CASSRTGNSNQPQHF; CDR3nt: TGTGCCAGCAGCCGGACAGGAAATAGCAATCAGCCCCAGCATTTT